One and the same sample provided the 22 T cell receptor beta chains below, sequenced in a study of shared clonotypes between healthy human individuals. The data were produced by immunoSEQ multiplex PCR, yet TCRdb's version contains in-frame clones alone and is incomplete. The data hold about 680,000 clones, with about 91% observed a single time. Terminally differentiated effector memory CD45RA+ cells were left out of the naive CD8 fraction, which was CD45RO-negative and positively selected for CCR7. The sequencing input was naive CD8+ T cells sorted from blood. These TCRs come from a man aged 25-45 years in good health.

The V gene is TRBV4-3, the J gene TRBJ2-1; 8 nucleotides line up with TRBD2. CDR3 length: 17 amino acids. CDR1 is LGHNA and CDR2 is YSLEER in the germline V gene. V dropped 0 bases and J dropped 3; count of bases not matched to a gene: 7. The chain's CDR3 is CASSQDRISGSYNEQFF. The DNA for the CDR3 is TGCGCCAGCAGCCAAGATCGTATAAGCGGGAGCTACAATGAGCAGTTCTTC.

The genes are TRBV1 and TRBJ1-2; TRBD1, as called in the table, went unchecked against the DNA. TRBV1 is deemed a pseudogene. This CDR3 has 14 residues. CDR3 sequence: CTSSQAKRQVCYTF. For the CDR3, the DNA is TGCACCAGCAGCCAAGCCAAGAGACAGGTATGCTACACCTTC.

CDR3 region: CASSRSGNRAEQFF. In nucleotides, the CDR3 is TGTGCCAGCAGTCGGTCGGGGAACAGAGCTGAGCAGTTCTTC. V usage is TRBV11-2 and J usage is TRBJ2-1; D might be TRBD2 (5 bases). This CDR3 has 14 amino acids. Trimming removed 6 bases at V and 9 bases at J, with 18 bases between. Germline values: CDR1 SGHAT, CDR2 FQNNGV.

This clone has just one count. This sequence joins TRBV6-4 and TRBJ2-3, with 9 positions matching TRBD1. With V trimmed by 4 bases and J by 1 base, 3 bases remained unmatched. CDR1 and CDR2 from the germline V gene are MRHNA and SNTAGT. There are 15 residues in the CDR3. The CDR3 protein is CASSARTGGTDTQYF. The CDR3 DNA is TGTGCCAGCAGTGCGCGGACAGGGGGCACAGATACGCAGTATTTT.

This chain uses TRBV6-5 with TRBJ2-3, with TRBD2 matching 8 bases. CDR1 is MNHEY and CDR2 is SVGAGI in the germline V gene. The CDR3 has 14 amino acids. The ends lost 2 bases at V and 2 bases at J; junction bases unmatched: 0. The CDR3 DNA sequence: TGTGCCAGCAGTTACGGACTAGCCACAGATACGCAGTATTTT. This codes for CASSYGLATDTQYF.

This CDR3 reads CASSHAAKNYGYTF. The CDR3 DNA follows: TGCGCCAGCAGCCACGCAGCGAAGAACTATGGCTACACCTTC. V and J are TRBV4-1 and TRBJ1-2; D remains unclear. Germline CDR1 reads MGHRA; CDR2 reads YSYEKL. V was pared by 3 bases and J by 2 bases, with 10 bases between. CDR3 length: 14 amino acids.

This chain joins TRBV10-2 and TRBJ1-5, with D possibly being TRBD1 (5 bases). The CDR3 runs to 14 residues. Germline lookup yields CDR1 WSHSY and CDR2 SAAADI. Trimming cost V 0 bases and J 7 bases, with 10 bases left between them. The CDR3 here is CASSESLWGQPQHF. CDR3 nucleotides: TGCGCCAGCAGTGAGTCCCTGTGGGGGCAGCCCCAGCATTTT.

Here the CDR3 DNA reads TGCGCCAGCAGTCAGAAGGGGGGGAGTTACAATCAGCCCCAGCATTTT. This encodes CASSQKGGSYNQPQHF. The gene calls are TRBV23-1 and TRBJ1-5, with D perhaps TRBD1 (6 bases). TRBV23-1 is designated an ORF whose function remains uncertain. V shed 3 bases and J shed 3 bases, with 15 bases lying between them. This CDR3 spans 16 amino acids.

For the CDR3, the DNA is TGTGCCAGCAGTTTAACCGGGACTAGATTCGGCTACGAGCAGTACTTC. This gives the protein CASSLTGTRFGYEQYF. The chain is built from TRBV6-5 and TRBJ2-7; TRBD2 matches 8 bases. Germline V gene lookup returns CDR1 MNHEY and CDR2 SVGAGI. The CDR3 loop spans 16 amino acids. V shed 4 bases, J shed 3 bases, and the junction held 11 bases outside the gene matches.

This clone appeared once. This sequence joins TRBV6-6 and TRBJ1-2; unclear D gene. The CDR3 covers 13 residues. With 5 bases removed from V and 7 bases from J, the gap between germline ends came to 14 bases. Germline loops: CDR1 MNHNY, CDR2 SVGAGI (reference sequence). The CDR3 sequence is CASSLPDGSGYTF. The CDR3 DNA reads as TGTGCCAGCAGTCTACCGGACGGGAGTGGCTACACCTTC.

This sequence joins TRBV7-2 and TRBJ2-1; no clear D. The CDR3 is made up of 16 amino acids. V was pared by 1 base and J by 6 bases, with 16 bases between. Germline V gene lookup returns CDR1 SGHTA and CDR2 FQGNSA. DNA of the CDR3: TGTGCCAGCAGCTTAGTCCCAATCGGGTATAGCAATGAGCAGTTCTTC. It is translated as CASSLVPIGYSNEQFF.

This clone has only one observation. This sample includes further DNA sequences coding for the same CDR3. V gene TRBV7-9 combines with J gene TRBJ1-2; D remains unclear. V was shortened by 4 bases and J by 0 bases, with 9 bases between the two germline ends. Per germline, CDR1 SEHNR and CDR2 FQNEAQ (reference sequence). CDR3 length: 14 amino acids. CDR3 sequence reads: CASSSTGANYGYTF. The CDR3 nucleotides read TGTGCCAGCAGCTCCACTGGAGCTAACTATGGCTACACCTTC.

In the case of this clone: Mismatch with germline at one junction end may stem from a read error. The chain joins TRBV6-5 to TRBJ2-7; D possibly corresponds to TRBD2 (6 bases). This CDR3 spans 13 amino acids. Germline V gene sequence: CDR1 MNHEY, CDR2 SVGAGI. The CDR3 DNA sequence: TGTGCCAGCAGCGGAGTGTTGGGAGGCGAAGAAAATTTC. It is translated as CASSGVLGGEENF.

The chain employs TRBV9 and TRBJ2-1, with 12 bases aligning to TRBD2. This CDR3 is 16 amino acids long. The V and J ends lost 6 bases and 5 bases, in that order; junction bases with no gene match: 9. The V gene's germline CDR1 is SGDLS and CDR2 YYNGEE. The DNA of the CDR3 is TGTGCCAGCACCCCCCTCCTAGCGGGAGGGAACAATGAGCAGTTCTTC. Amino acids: CASTPLLAGGNNEQFF.

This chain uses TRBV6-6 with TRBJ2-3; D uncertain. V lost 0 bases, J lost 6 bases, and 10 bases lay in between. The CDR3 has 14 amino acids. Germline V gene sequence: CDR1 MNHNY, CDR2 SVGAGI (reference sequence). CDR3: CASSYSVAWDTQYF. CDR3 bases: TGTGCCAGCAGTTACTCGGTCGCGTGGGATACGCAGTATTTT.

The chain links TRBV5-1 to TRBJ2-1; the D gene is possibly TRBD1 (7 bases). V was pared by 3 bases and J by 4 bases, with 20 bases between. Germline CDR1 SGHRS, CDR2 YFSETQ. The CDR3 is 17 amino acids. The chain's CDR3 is CASSWGVRDRLYNEQFF. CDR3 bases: TGCGCCAGCAGCTGGGGGGTCCGGGACAGACTATACAATGAGCAGTTCTTC.

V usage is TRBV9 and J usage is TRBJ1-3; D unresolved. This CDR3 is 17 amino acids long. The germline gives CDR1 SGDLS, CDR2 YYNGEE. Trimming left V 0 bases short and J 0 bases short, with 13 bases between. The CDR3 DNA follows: TGTGCCAGCAGCGTAGGGCGACAATTTAGCTCTGGAAACACCATATATTTT. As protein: CASSVGRQFSSGNTIYF.

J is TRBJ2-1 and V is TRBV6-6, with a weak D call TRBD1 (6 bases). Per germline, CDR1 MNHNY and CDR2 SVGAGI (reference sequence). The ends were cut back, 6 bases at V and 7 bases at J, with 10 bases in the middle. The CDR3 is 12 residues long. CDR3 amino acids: CASRSGVNEQFF. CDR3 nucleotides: TGTGCCAGCAGATCAGGGGTAAATGAGCAGTTCTTC.

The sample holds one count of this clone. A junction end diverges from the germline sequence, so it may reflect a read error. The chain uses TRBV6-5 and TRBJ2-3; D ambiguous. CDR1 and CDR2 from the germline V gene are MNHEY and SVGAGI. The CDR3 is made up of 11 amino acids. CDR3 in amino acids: CASSYSDTQYF. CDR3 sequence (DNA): TGTGCCAGCAGCTACTCAGATACGCAGTATTTT.

CDR3 amino acids: CASSPATGVPYNEQFF. The CDR3, as DNA: TGTGCCAGCAGTCCCGCCACAGGGGTGCCCTACAATGAGCAGTTCTTC. The chain uses TRBV27 and TRBJ2-1; 7 bases map to TRBD1. Trimming took 5 bases from V and 2 from J; bases not matched to a gene: 9. Per germline, CDR1 MNHEY and CDR2 SMNVEV (reference sequence). The CDR3 runs to 16 residues.

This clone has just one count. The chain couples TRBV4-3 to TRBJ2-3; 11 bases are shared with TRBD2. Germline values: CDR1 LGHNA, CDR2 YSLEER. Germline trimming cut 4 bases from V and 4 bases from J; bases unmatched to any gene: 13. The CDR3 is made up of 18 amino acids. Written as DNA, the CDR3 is TGCGCCAGCAGCCCCAAATATCTAGCGGGAGGAGTGGCAGATACGCAGTATTTT. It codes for CASSPKYLAGGVADTQYF.

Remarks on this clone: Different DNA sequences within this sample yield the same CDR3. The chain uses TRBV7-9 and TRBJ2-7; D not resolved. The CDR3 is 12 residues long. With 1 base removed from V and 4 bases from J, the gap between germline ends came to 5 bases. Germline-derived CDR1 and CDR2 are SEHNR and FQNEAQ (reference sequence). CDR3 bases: TGTGCCAGCAGCTTAGATCATTACGAGCAGTACTTC. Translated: CASSLDHYEQYF.